This paragraph reports one TCR beta chain. Antigen unknown. This sample is part of a study of neoadjuvant anti-PD-1 for oral cavity cancer. Study overall: Non-progressing patients received a fourth nivolumab dose near day 43, then surgery on days 50-56.

V lost 3 bases and J 0 bases, leaving 12 bases between the germline ends. CDR1 MNHNS and CDR2 SASEGT come from the germline V gene. The CDR3 extends over 15 amino acids. Only in-frame clones appear in the TCRdb table, and some are missing; sequencing was by immunoSEQ multiplex PCR. The sample comprises roughly 15,000 clones, 60% to 70% of which are singletons, and around 2% rests with the top ten. General study points: With a few patients per group, TCR findings need larger cohorts.

The sequence derives from a person aged 40 to 85 with oral cavity squamous cell carcinoma. The V call is TRBV6-1, the J call TRBJ2-7, with D possibly called TRBD1 or TRBD2 (5 bases each). The sample was PBMCs, taken before nivolumab (anti-PD-1) treatment. The CDR3 protein is CASSEPRGASYEQYF. The DNA for the CDR3 is TGTGCCAGCAGTGAGCCCAGAGGGGCCTCCTACGAGCAGTACTTC.